This T cell receptor (beta chain) was sequenced in a study of graft-versus-host responses after intestinal transplantation (dated by TCRdb to the early 2020s). In the study overall: The transplants that recipients received were multivisceral, liver-intestinal, or isolated intestinal. Every recipient was given anti-thymocyte globulin induction, then maintenance tacrolimus and steroids for about three years. To identify alloreactive clones, pre-transplant mixed lymphocyte reaction products were sequenced and compared with unstimulated pre-transplant donor and recipient T cells. A peak of at least 4% donor T cells among recipient peripheral blood mononuclear cells was the definition used for donor T cell macrochimerism. Instead of going to the commercial service, samples from a few later patients were sequenced in-house on an Illumina MiSeq and processed with MiXCR. After intestinal transplantation, graft-versus-host and host-versus-graft alloreactive T cell clones in the graft, circulation and bone marrow were tracked using bulk TCR-beta CDR3 sequencing. The cohort enrolled some 23 intestinal transplant recipients, one of whom was a retransplant, and a few patients without pretransplant specimens were excluded.

The CDR3 goes from the cysteine to the phenylalanine over 17 residues. The kept DNA is CDR3 alone, 51 bases in frame from the first base. Trimming removed 1 base from V and 2 bases from J, leaving 18 bases between the germline ends. Per the germline V gene (reference sequence), SGHNT is the CDR1 and YYREEE is the CDR2. Library preparation was by the immunoSEQ multiplex PCR assay. For most patients, genomic DNA was isolated using the Qiagen DNeasy Blood and Tissue Kit and was shipped frozen to Adaptive Biotechnologies for TCR sequencing. Adaptive Biotechnologies carried out high-throughput TCR-beta CDR3 sequencing of genomic DNA for most patients. On the study's bioinformatics: TCR sequencing data for around 20 patients were retrieved from Adaptive's ImmunoSEQ software; a few other patients were processed with MiXCR and VDJtools. CD4 versus CD8 sorting errors were corrected by removing sequences found in both subsets at a frequency ratio below 5:1. CDR3 nucleotide sequences shared between donor and recipient were removed because the origin of such sequences could not be assigned. To count as alloreactive, a clone needed at least 2-fold expansion over unstimulated cells and a minimum CFSE-low frequency of 0.002% (template counts) or 0.001% (read counts). Mappable clones were those detected in sequenced pre-transplant spleen, lymph node, or MLR CFSE-low populations of the donor or recipient. Cumulative frequency of alloreactive clones was calculated as a percentage of all sequences weighted by copy number. The clones in this table, taken by TCRdb from immuneACCESS, are in-frame only. Not every clone is retained; where verified, under half of the shortfall comes from an unresolved V gene, and the cause of the rest is unknown. V and J calls and clone size are copied from that table; D and trimming were computed from the DNA. The sample table lists fewer than 85,000 clones, roughly 90% of them with a count of one. Around 2.6% of the sample rests with the top ten.

Turning to this clone: Its recognized antigen is unknown. Within one base of it there is no much larger clone, and no base qualities were kept.

The time point label, as the study defines it: cells obtained before transplantation from donor or recipient. CD3+CD4+ and CD3+CD8+ populations were FACS-sorted from unstimulated pre-transplant donor and recipient cells taken from spleen or lymph nodes. General findings and caveats noted by the study authors: Conclusions were limited by the relatively low number and heterogeneity of intestinal transplant patients. Early after transplant, peak levels of circulating GvH clones were associated with declines in HvG clones. GvH clones turned up in recipient bone marrow, with some appearing earlier in ileal mucosa or blood, a pattern consistent with an intestinal mucosal origin. Patients with donor T cell macrochimerism had high GvH to HvG T cell clonal ratios in their allografts.

Sequences were derived from unstimulated CD8+ T cells sorted from spleen or lymph node cells, sampled before intestinal transplant. This clonotype originated in a human donor who received an intestinal transplant. The receptor chain draws on TRBV5-4 and TRBJ1-2, with the D gene too uncertain to name. The CDR3 sequence is CASSLLSLLKTNYGYTF. The DNA reads as follows: TGTGCCAGCAGCTTGTTGTCACTCCTAAAGACAAACTATGGCTACACCTTC.